These 4 T cell receptor beta chains were sequenced from one sample in a study of blood T cell repertoires in COVID-19. Method: immunoSEQ multiplex PCR; TCRdb's copy keeps in-frame clones and lacks some. Of 200,000 to 300,000 clones listed, approximately 86% are singletons. Sequencing input: PBMCs or T cells enriched from blood (not recorded which). Every receptor here comes from a young woman who had recovered from COVID-19.

This chain joins TRBV12-3 or TRBV12-4 and TRBJ1-1, with 8 bases identical to TRBD1. V lost 3 bases to trimming and J lost 5 bases; unmatched junction nucleotides: 2. The CDR3 length is 13 residues. CDR3 sequence: CASSLTGETEAFF. In DNA, the CDR3 is TGTGCCAGCAGTTTGACAGGGGAAACTGAAGCTTTCTTT.

This clone has only a few counts. The chain links TRBV7-9 to TRBJ1-4, with a possible D match to TRBD1 (5 bases). Germline CDR1 is SEHNR and CDR2 is FQNEAQ (reference sequence). V was clipped by 1 base and J by 4 bases, with 10 bases between them. CDR3 length: 15 residues. In DNA form, the CDR3 reads TGTGCCAGCAGCTTAGAAGGGACTCTTAATGAAAAACTGTTTTTT. It translates to CASSLEGTLNEKLFF.

This clone showed up just a few times. This chain links TRBV28 with TRBJ2-7, with a possible D match to TRBD1 (6 bases). Germline lookup yields CDR1 MDHEN and CDR2 SYDVKM. CDR3 length: 15 residues. V was clipped by 5 bases and J by 2 bases, with 16 bases between them. The CDR3 here is CASSKYREGAYEQYF. CDR3 DNA: TGTGCCAGCAGTAAATACAGGGAAGGGGCCTACGAGCAGTACTTC. Supplemented by reference TRBV28 and TRBJ2-7, the full variable domain reads DVKVTQSSRYLVKRTGEKVFLECVQDMDHENMFWYRQDPGLGLRLIYFSYDVKMKEKGDIPEGYSVSREKKERFSLILESASTNQTSMYLCASSKYREGAYEQYFGPGTRLTVT.

V usage is TRBV19 and J usage is TRBJ2-1; 11 positions match TRBD2. The junction had 8 bases not matched to a gene; V was cut back by 0 bases and J by 1 base. CDR1 is LNHDA, CDR2 SQIVND, per germline (reference sequence). This CDR3 has 19 residues. This chain's CDR3 is CASSIDPTSGIPSYNEQFF. For the CDR3, the DNA is TGTGCCAGTAGTATAGATCCGACTAGCGGGATACCGTCCTACAATGAGCAGTTCTTC.